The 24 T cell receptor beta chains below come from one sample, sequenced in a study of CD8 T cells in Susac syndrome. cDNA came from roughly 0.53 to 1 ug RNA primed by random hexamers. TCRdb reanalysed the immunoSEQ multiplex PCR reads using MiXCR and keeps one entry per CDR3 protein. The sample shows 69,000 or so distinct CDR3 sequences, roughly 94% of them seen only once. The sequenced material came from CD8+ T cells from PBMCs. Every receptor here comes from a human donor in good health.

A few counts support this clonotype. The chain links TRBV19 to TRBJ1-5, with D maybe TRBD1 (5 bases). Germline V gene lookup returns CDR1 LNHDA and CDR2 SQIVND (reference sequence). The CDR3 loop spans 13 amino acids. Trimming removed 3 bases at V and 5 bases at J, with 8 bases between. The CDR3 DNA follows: TGTGCCAGTAGTATTCGGGGGGATCAGCCCCAGCATTTT. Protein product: CASSIRGDQPQHF. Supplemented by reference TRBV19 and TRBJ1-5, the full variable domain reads DGGITQSPKYLFRKEGQNVTLSCEQNLNHDAMYWYRQDPGQGLRLIYYSQIVNDFQKGDIAEGYSVSREKKESFPLTVTSAQKNPTAFYLCASSIRGDQPQHFGDGTRLSIL.

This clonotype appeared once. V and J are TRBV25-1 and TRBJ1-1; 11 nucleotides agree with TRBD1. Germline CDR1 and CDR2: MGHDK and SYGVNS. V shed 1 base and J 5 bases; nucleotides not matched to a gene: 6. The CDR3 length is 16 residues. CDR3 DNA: TGTGCCAGCAGTGAATTGGGGACAGGGGGGGGGACTGAAGCTTTCTTT. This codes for CASSELGTGGGTEAFF. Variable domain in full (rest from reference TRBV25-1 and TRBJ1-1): EADIYQTPRYLVIGTGKKITLECSQTMGHDKMYWYQQDPGMELHLIHYSYGVNSTEKGDLSSESTVSRIRTEHFPLTLESARPSHTSQYLCASSELGTGGGTEAFFGQGTRLTVV.

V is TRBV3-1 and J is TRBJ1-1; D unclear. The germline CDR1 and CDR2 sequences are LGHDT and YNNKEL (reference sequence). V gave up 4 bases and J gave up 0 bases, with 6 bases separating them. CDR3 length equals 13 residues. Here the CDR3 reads CASSPEMNTEAFF. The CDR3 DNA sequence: TGTGCCAGCAGCCCAGAAATGAACACTGAAGCTTTCTTT.

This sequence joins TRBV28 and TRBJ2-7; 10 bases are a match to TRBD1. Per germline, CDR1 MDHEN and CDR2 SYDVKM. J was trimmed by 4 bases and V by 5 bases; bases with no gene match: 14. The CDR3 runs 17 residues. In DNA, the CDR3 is TGTGCCAGCAGTATGCTCTCTCCGGGGACAGGGGTTTACGAGCAGTACTTC. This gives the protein CASSMLSPGTGVYEQYF.

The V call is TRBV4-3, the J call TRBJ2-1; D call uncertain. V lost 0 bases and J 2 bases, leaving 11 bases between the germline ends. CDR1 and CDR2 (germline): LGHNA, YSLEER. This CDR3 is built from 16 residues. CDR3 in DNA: TGCGCCAGCAGCCAAGAATCTACGAGCACCTACAATGAGCAGTTCTTC. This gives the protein CASSQESTSTYNEQFF.

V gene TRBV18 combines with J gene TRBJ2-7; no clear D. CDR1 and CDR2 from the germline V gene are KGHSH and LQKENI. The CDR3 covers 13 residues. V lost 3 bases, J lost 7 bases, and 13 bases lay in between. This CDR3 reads CASSPRAHEEQYF. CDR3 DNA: TGTGCCAGCTCACCCCGGGCCCACGAGGAGCAGTACTTC.

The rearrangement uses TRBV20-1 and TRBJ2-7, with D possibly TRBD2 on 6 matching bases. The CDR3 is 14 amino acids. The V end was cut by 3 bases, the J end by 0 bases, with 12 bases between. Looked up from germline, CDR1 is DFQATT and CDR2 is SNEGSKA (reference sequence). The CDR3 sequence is CSARSASDSYEQYV. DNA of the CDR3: TGCAGTGCTAGGTCCGCTAGCGACTCCTACGAGCAGTACGTC.

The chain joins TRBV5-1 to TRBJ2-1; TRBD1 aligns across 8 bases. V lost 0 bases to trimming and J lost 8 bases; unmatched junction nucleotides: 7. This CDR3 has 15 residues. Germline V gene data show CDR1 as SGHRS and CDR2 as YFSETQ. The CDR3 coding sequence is TGCGCCAGCAGCTTGGCCGGACAGGGACGGGATGAGCAGTTCTTC. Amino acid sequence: CASSLAGQGRDEQFF.

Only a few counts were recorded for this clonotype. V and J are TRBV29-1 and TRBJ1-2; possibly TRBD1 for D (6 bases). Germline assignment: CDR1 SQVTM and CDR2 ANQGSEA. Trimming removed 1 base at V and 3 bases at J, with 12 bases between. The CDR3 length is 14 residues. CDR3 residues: CSVEGRGRDYGYTF. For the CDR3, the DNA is TGCAGCGTTGAAGGGCGGGGGCGAGACTATGGCTACACCTTC.

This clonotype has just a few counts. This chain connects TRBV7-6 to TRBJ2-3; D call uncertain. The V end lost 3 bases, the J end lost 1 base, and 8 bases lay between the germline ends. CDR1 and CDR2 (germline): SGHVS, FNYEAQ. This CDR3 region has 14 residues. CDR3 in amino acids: CASSFGGGTDTQYF. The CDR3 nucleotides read TGTGCCAGCAGCTTTGGTGGGGGCACAGATACGCAGTATTTT.

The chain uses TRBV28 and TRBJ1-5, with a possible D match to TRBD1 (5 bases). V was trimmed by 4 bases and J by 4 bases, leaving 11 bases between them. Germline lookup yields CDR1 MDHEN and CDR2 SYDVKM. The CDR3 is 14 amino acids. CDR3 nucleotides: TGTGCCAGCAGTTCTCCTGGGGGTAATCAGCCCCAGCATTTT. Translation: CASSSPGGNQPQHF.

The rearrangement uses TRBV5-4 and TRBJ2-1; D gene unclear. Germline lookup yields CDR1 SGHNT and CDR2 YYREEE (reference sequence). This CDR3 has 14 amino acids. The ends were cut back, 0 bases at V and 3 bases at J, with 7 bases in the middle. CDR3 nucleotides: TGTGCCAGCAGCTTGGCCCACAGCTACAATGAGCAGTTCTTC. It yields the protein CASSLAHSYNEQFF.

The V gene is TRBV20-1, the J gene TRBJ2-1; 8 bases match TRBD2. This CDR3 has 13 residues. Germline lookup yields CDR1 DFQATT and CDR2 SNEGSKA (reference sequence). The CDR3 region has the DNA TGCAGGGCCGGGACTAGCTCCTACAATGAGCAGTTCTTC. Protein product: CRAGTSSYNEQFF.

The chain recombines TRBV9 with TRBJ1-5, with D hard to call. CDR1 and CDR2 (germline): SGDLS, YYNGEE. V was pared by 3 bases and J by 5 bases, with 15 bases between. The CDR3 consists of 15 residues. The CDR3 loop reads CASSGGGRTYQPQHF. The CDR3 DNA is TGTGCCAGCAGCGGGGGAGGCAGGACCTATCAGCCCCAGCATTTT.

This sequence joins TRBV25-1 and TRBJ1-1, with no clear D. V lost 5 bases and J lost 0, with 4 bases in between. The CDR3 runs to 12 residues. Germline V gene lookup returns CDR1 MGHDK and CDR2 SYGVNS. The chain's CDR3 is CASSWLNTEAFF. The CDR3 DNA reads TGTGCCAGCAGTTGGTTGAACACTGAAGCTTTCTTT.

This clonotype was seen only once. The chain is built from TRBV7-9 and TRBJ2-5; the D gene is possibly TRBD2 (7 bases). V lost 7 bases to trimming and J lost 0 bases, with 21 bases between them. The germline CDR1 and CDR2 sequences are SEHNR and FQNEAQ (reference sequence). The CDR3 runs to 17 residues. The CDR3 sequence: CASTPRWGGEYQETQYF. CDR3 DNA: TGTGCCAGCACCCCTAGGTGGGGGGGCGAGTACCAAGAGACCCAGTACTTC. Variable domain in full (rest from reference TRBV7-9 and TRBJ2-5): DTGVSQNPRHKITKRGQNVTFRCDPISEHNRLYWYRQTLGQGPEFLTYFQNEAQLEKSRLLSDRFSAERPKGSFSTLEIQRTEQGDSAMYLCASTPRWGGEYQETQYFGPGTRLLVL.

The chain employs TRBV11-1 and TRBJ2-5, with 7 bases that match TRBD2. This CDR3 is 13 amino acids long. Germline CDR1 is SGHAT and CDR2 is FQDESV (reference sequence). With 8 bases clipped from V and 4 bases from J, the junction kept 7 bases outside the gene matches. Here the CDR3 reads CASCRDYGETQYF. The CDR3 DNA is TGTGCCAGCTGCCGGGACTATGGAGAGACCCAGTACTTC.

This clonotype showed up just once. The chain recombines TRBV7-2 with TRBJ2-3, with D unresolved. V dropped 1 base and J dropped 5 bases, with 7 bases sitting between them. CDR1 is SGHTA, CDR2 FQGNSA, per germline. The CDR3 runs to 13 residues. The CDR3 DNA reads TGTGCCAGCAGCTTAGGGTGGTTAGATACGCAGTATTTT. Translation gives CASSLGWLDTQYF.

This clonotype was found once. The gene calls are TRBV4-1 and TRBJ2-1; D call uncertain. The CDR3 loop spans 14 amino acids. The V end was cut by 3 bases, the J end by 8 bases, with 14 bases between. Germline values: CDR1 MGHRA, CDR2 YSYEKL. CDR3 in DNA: TGCGCCAGCAGCCACAACGAAATAACGGATGAGCAGTTCTTC. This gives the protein CASSHNEITDEQFF.

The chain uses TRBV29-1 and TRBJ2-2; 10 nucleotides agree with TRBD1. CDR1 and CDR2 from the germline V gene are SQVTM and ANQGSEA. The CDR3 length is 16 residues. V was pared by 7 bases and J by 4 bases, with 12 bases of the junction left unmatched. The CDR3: CSAKGGQGRSTGELFF. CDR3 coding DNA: TGCAGCGCTAAGGGGGGACAGGGGAGGAGCACCGGGGAGCTGTTTTTT.

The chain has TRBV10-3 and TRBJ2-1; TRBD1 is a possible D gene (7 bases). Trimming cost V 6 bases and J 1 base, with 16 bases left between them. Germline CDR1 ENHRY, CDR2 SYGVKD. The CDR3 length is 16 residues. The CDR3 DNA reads TGTGCCATCAGCCCAGGGGGGCTAGGGTCCTACAATGAGCAGTTCTTC. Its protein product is CAISPGGLGSYNEQFF.

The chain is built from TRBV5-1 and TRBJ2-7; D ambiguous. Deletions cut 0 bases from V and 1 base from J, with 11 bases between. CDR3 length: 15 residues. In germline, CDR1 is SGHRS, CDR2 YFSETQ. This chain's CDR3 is CASSLGSSPSYEQYF. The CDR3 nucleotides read TGCGCCAGCAGCTTGGGAAGCAGCCCTTCCTACGAGCAGTACTTC.

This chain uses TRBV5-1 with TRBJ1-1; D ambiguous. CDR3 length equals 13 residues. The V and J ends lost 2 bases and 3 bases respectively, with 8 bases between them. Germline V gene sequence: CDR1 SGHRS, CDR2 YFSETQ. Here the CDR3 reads CASSLPPDTEAFF. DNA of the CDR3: TGCGCCAGCAGCTTACCCCCCGACACTGAAGCTTTCTTT.

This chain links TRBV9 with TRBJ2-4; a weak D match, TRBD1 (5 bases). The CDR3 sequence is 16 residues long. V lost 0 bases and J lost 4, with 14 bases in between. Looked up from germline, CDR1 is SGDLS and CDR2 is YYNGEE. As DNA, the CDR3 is TGTGCCAGCAGCGTAGATGGCTCGACAGCGAAAAACATTCAGTACTTC. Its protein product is CASSVDGSTAKNIQYF.